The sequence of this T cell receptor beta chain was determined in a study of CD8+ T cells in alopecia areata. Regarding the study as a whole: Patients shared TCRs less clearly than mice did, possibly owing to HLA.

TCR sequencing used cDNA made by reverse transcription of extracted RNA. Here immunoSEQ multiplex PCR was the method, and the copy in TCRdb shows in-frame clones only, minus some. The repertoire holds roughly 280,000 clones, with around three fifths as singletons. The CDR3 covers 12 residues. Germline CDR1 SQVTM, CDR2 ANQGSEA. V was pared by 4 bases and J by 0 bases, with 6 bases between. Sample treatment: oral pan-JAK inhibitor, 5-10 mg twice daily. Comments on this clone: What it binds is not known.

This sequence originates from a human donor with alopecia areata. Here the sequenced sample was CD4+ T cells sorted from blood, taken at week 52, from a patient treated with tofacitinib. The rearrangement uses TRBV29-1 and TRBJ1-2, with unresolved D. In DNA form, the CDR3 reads TGCAGCGTTGGGCAGACTAACTATGGCTACACCTTC. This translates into CSVGQTNYGYTF.